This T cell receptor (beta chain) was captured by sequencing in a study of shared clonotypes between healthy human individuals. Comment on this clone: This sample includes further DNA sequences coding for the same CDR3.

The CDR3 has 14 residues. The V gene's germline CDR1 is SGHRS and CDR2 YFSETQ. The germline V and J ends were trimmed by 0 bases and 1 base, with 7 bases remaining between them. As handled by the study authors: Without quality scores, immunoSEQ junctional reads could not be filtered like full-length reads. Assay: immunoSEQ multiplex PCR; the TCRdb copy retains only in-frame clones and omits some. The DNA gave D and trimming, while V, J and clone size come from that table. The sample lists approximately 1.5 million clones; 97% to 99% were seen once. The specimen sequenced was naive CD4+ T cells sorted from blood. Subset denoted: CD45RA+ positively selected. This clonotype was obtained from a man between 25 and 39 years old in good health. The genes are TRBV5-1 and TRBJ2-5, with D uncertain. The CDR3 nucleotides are TGCGCCAGCAGCTTGGGTTTAATCCAAGAGACCCAGTACTTC. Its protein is CASSLGLIQETQYF. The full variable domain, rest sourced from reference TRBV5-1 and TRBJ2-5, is KAGVTQTPRYLIKTRGQQVTLSCSPISGHRSVSWYQQTPGQGLQFLFEYFSETQRNKGNFPGRFSGRQFSNSRSEMNVSTLELGDSALYLCASSLGLIQETQYFGPGTRLLVL.